A single sample gave rise to the 14 T cell receptor beta chains below, sequenced in a study of T cells after yellow fever vaccination. TCRdb re-called the 5' RACE reads through MiXCR, storing one row per CDR3 protein. The sample has roughly 500,000 distinct CDR3 sequences, about a fifth seen once. Material: PBMCs, obtained 15 days after the yellow fever booster vaccination. The source is a man aged 25 to 45 who received the YFV17D yellow fever vaccine.

This clonotype showed up just a few times. V usage is TRBV30 and J usage is TRBJ2-7, with D uncertain. The germline CDR1 and CDR2 sequences are GTSNPN and SVGIG (reference sequence). Trimming shortened V by 0 bases and J by 0 bases, and 9 bases separated the two germline ends. CDR3 length equals 14 residues. The CDR3 DNA sequence: TGTGCCTGGAGTGTAACGGCAGGCTCCTACGAGCAGTACTTC. Amino acid sequence: CAWSVTAGSYEQYF.

In this sample, this clonotype turned up a few times. The chain carries TRBV6-5 and TRBJ2-2; D may match TRBD1 or TRBD2 (5 bases each). CDR1 and CDR2 from the germline V gene are MNHEY and SVGAGI. CDR3 length: 15 residues. Trimming pared 6 bases from V and 4 bases from J, leaving 15 bases between. Written as DNA, the CDR3 is TGTGCCAGCAGCTTTCTCGGGACCACCACCGGGGAGCTGTTTTTT. Protein: CASSFLGTTTGELFF.

This clonotype came up a few times. The rearrangement links TRBV2 to TRBJ2-7, with D possibly matching TRBD2 (5 bases). The CDR3 totals 14 residues. Germline V gene lookup returns CDR1 SNHLY and CDR2 FYNNEI. Between the trimmed V and J ends, which lost 7 bases and 7 bases, there was a span of 20 bases. DNA of the CDR3: TGTGCCAGCAACACGCGCGAGGGTGGCGGGGAGCAGTACTTC. This sequence encodes CASNTREGGGEQYF.

This clonotype was observed a handful of times. The genes are TRBV3-1 and TRBJ1-6; D uncertain. The V gene's germline CDR1 is LGHDT and CDR2 YNNKEL (reference sequence). CDR3 size: 16 residues. V dropped 4 bases and J dropped 9 bases, with 19 bases sitting between them. CDR3: CASSPSRRTEGSPLHF. The DNA for the CDR3 is TGTGCCAGCAGCCCCTCCCGACGGACCGAGGGTTCACCCCTCCACTTT. The variable domain in full, with the rest retrieved from reference TRBV3-1 and TRBJ1-6, is DTAVSQTPKYLVTQMGNDKSIKCEQNLGHDTMYWYKQDSKKFLKIMFSYNNKELIINETVPNRFSPKSPDKAHLNLHINSLELGDSAVYFCASSPSRRTEGSPLHFGNGTRLTVT.

This clonotype was seen a few times. The rearrangement uses TRBV6-1 and TRBJ2-1; TRBD1 aligns across 7 bases. J lost 4 bases, V lost 9 bases, and 12 bases had no gene match. Germline values: CDR1 MNHNS, CDR2 SASEGT. The CDR3 totals 15 residues. The CDR3 here is CASPLHDREYNEQFF. The CDR3 region has the DNA TGTGCCAGTCCACTACACGACAGGGAATACAATGAGCAGTTCTTC.

The chain links TRBV5-5 to TRBJ1-5; no clear D. Trimming took off 0 bases at V and 2 bases at J, with 9 bases between the two ends. CDR3 size: 15 residues. The germline V gene encodes CDR1 SGHKS and CDR2 YYEKEE (reference sequence). CDR3 in amino acids: CASSLADGGNQPQHF. CDR3 DNA: TGTGCCAGCAGCTTGGCCGACGGAGGCAATCAGCCCCAGCATTTT.

The rearrangement joins TRBV15 to TRBJ2-2; 9 bases line up with TRBD1. The CDR3 is 15 amino acids. Per the germline V gene, CDR1 is LNHNV and CDR2 is YYDKDF (reference sequence). The V and J ends lost 5 bases and 4 bases, in that order; junction bases with no gene match: 5. CDR3 amino acids: CATSGGTGTTGELFF. For the CDR3, the DNA is TGTGCCACCAGCGGGGGGACAGGGACCACCGGGGAGCTGTTTTTT.

The chain joins TRBV25-1 to TRBJ2-2; D unresolved. The CDR3 totals 12 residues. The germline V gene has CDR1 MGHDK and CDR2 SYGVNS. V lost 4 bases, J lost 6 bases, and 6 bases lay in between. In DNA form, the CDR3 reads TGTGCCAGCAGTGTTTTTCCCGGGGAGCTGTTTTTT. This gives the protein CASSVFPGELFF. The full variable domain, rest sourced from reference TRBV25-1 and TRBJ2-2, is EADIYQTPRYLVIGTGKKITLECSQTMGHDKMYWYQQDPGMELHLIHYSYGVNSTEKGDLSSESTVSRIRTEHFPLTLESARPSHTSQYLCASSVFPGELFFGEGSRLTVL.

The rearrangement uses TRBV2 and TRBJ2-7; 10 nucleotides match TRBD2. Germline V gene lookup returns CDR1 SNHLY and CDR2 FYNNEI. V was pared by 4 bases and J by 3 bases, with 15 bases of the junction left unmatched. The CDR3 runs 18 residues. The CDR3 region has the DNA TGTGCCAGCAGTGTTGGCCCCGGGACTAGCGTCCTACGCTACGAGCAGTACTTC. Amino acids: CASSVGPGTSVLRYEQYF.

The V and J genes are TRBV20-1 and TRBJ2-1; 8 bases match TRBD1. The CDR3 sequence is 14 residues long. V lost 2 bases to trimming and J lost 7 bases; unmatched junction nucleotides: 7. Germline V CDR1 and CDR2: DFQATT, SNEGSKA (reference sequence). Written as DNA, the CDR3 is TGCAGTGCTAGAACCAGGGGGCATCGTAATGAGCAGTTCTTC. Encoded protein: CSARTRGHRNEQFF.

This clonotype turned up a few times. The genes are TRBV29-1 and TRBJ1-4; D gene unclear. Germline V lookup: CDR1 SQVTM, CDR2 ANQGSEA. CDR3 length equals 14 residues. With 2 bases removed from V and 7 bases from J, the gap between germline ends came to 14 bases. This chain's CDR3 is CSVELGSSGEKLFF. The CDR3 coding sequence is TGCAGCGTTGAACTGGGGTCCTCCGGTGAAAAACTGTTTTTT.

This chain links TRBV20-1 with TRBJ2-7; TRBD1 matches 9 bases. This CDR3 spans 13 amino acids. Germline CDR1 and CDR2: DFQATT and SNEGSKA (reference sequence). The junction had 8 bases not matched to a gene; V was cut back by 5 bases and J by 6 bases. This chain's CDR3 is CSAGRDRVGEQYF. The CDR3 DNA follows: TGCAGTGCTGGCCGGGACAGGGTTGGCGAGCAGTACTTC.

In this sample, this clonotype turned up a few times. The rearrangement joins TRBV18 to TRBJ2-1, with TRBD2 matching 14 bases. CDR1 KGHSH and CDR2 LQKENI come from the germline V gene. The CDR3 spans 17 residues. Trimming cost V 5 bases and J 7 bases; bases outside gene matches: 10. This chain's CDR3 is CASSSPGLAGVGNEQFF. CDR3 in DNA: TGTGCCAGCTCATCGCCGGGACTAGCGGGAGTGGGAAATGAGCAGTTCTTC.

The chain links TRBV6-5 to TRBJ2-7; D is perhaps TRBD2 (5 bases). Germline V gives CDR1 MNHEY, CDR2 SVGAGI. The CDR3 sequence is 13 residues long. Trimming cost V 4 bases and J 5 bases, with 12 bases left between them. CDR3 bases: TGTGCCAGCAGTTTGACGGGGTGGAACGAGCAGTACTTC. Protein: CASSLTGWNEQYF.